These 2 T cell receptor beta chains share one sample of origin, sequenced in a study of control samples from healthy donors and cancer patients. Assay used: immunoSEQ multiplex PCR; TCRdb lists only in-frame clones, some missing. The sample gives more than 50,000 clones, 90% to 96% of which show up once; around 1% is in the top ten. Sequenced sample: blood. These receptors all stem from a woman under 30 in good health.

The chain combines TRBV6-2 or TRBV6-3 with TRBJ2-3; D unclear. This CDR3 has 14 residues. Germline V CDR1 and CDR2: MNHEY, SVGEGT. Trimming shortened V by 3 bases and J by 3 bases, and 10 bases separated the two germline ends. In DNA form, the CDR3 reads TGTGCCAGCAGTTATACCTCAGAGACAGATACGCAGTATTTT. It translates to CASSYTSETDTQYF.

This chain joins TRBV6-5 and TRBJ1-1; tentative D call: TRBD1 (5 bases). V was shortened by 10 bases and J by 6 bases, with 12 bases between the two germline ends. Germline CDR1 and CDR2: MNHEY and SVGAGI. This CDR3 has 11 amino acids. As DNA, the CDR3 is TGTGCCACCCTTTGGGGCCCTGAAGCTTTCTTT. It codes for CATLWGPEAFF.